This record covers a single T cell receptor beta chain. The sample originates from a study of Ad26.COV2.S vaccination and SARS-CoV-2 variants. Study-wide background: Intramuscular Ad26.COV2.S doses were given once or twice, 56 days apart.

The CDR3 extends over 15 amino acids. The V end was cut by 1 base, the J end by 7 bases, with 16 bases between. The V gene's germline CDR1 is SGHTA and CDR2 FQGNSA. The treatment here: over 15 received Ad26.COV2.S at low or high dose, single or two shots; about 5 received placebo; per-sample allocation not given. Following the first vaccine or placebo injection, samples were taken on day 63. Produced via immunoSEQ multiplex PCR; TCRdb's table is partial and in-frame only. Of about 460,000 clones in the sample, 80% to 90% were seen once. Specimen: peripheral blood, collected in a trial of Ad26.COV2.S vaccine versus placebo. This chain connects TRBV7-2 to TRBJ1-1, with no clear D. This clonotype originated in a person aged 18-65 years who received the Ad26.COV2.S COVID-19 vaccine or a placebo. CDR3 protein: CASSLGVNIGGEAFF. The CDR3 DNA is TGTGCCAGCAGCTTAGGAGTTAATATAGGTGGTGAAGCTTTCTTT. The full variable domain, completed using reference TRBV7-2 and TRBJ1-1, is GAGVSQSPSNKVTEKGKDVELRCDPISGHTALYWYRQSLGQGLEFLIYFQGNSAPDKSGLPSDRFSAERTGGSVSTLTIQRTQQEDSAVYLCASSLGVNIGGEAFFGQGTRLTVV.